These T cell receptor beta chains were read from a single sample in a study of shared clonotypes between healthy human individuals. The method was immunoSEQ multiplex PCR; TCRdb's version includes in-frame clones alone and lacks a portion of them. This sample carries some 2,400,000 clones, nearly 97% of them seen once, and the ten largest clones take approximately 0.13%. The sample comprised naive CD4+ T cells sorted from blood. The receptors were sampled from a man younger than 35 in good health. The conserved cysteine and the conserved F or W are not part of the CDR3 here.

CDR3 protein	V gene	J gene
ASRVFGGSVTGELF	TRBV5-4	TRBJ2-2
ASSLARPSKANYGYT	TRBV5-1	TRBJ1-2
ASSYSSGGAVYGYT	TRBV6-5	TRBJ1-2
ASSLVHPQPQH	TRBV28	TRBJ1-5
ASSSRTGNTEAF	TRBV7-9	TRBJ1-1
AISESDSASYEQY	TRBV10-3	TRBJ2-7
ASSPLGWGETQY	TRBV18	TRBJ2-5
ASSLATSGNTGELF	TRBV7-8	TRBJ2-2
ASRGESDTQY	TRBV28	TRBJ2-3
ASSQGKVAGVDEQY	TRBV4-1	TRBJ2-7
SAPRGCRALRERNTEAF	TRBV29-1	TRBJ1-1
ASSRGLAGDTDTQY	TRBV4-2	TRBJ2-3